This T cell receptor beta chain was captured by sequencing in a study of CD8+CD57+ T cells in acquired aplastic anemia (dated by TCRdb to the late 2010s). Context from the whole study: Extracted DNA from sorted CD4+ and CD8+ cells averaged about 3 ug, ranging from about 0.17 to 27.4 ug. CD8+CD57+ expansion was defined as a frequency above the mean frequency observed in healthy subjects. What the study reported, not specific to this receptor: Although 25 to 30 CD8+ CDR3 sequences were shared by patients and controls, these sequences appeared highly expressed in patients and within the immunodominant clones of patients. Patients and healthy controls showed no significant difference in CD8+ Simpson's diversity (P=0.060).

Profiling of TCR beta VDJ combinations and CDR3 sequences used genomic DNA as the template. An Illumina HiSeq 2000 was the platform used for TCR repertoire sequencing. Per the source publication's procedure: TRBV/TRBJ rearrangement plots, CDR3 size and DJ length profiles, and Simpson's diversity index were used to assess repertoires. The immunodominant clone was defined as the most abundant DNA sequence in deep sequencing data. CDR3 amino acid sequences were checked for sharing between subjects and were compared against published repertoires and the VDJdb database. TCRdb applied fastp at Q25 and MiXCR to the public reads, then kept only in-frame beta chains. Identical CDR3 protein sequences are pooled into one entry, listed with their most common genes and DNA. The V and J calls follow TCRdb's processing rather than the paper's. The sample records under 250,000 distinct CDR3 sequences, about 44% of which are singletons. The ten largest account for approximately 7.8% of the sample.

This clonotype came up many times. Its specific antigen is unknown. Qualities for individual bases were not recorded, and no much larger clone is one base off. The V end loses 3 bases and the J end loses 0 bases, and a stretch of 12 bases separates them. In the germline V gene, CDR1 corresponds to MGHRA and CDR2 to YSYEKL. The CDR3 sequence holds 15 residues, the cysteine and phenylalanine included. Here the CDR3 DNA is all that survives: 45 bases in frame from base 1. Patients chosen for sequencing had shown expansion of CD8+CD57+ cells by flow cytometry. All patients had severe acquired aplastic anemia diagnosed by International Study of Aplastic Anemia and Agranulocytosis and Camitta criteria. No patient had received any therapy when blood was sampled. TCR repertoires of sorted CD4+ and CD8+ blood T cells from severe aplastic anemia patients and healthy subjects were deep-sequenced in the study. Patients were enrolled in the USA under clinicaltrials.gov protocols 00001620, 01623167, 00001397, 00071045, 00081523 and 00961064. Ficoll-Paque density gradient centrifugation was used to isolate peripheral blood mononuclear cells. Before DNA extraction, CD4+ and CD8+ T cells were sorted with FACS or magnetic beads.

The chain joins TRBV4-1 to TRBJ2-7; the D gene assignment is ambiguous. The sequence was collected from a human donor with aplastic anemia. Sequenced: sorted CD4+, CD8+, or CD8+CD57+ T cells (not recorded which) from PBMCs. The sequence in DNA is TGCGCCAGCAGCCAGTATCACGGAGCCTCCTACGAGCAGTACTTC. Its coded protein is CASSQYHGASYEQYF.